The clone carrying this TCR beta chain was recorded many times. Antigen unknown. Amplified TCR beta CDR3 regions derived from RNA transcripts. First-round RT-PCR targeting the TCR CDR3 was performed with the HTBI primer set. TCRdb itself ran the multiplex PCR reads through MiXCR, one entry per CDR3 protein. There are a few hundred thousand distinct CDR3 sequences in the sample; approximately 13% occur only once, and under 25% lies in the top ten. The CDR3 contains 16 residues. The V and J ends lost 8 bases and 2 bases respectively, with 20 bases between them. Germline CDR1 and CDR2: KGHSH and LQKENI. The sample originates from a study of T cells in Graves' hyperthyroidism and ophthalmopathy. Findings of the study overall: Most thyroid clonotypes expanded above 0.001 appeared in blood too. Ophthalmopathy was predicted by the model a median of approximately six months ahead of onset.

Fresh 10 ml peripheral blood yielded PBMCs. The gene calls are TRBV18 and TRBJ2-3, with TRBD1 as a possible D gene (5 bases). The sequencing sample was made of blood. This clonotype was obtained from a man younger than 40 with Graves' hyperthyroidism that later progressed to Graves' ophthalmopathy. The CDR3 DNA reads as TGTGCCAGCACGTCACGGACAAGAAAATCCACAGATACGCAGTATTTT. It specifies CASTSRTRKSTDTQYF.